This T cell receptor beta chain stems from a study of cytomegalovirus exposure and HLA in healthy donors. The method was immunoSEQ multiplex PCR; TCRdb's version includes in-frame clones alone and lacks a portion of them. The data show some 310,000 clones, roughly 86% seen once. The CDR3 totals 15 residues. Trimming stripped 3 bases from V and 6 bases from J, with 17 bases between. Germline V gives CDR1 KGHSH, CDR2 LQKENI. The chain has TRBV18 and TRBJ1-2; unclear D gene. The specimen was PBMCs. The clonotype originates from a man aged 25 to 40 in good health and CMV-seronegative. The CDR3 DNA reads TGTGCCAGCTCACCTGAGCAGGTGATGTCCCATGGCTACACCTTC. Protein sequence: CASSPEQVMSHGYTF.